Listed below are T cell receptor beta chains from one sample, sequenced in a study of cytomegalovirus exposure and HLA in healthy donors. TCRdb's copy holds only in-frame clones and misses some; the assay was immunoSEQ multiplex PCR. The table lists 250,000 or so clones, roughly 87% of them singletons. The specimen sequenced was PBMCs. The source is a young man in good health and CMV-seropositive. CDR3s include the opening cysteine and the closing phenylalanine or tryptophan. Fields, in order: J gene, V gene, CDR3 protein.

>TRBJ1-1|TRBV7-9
CASSLARRASTEAFF
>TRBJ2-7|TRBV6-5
CASSYSSGSSYEQYF
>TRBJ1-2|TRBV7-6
CASSPLFTQRDNGYTF
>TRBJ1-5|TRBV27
CASSLLGRNQPQHF
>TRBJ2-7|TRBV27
CASSFRSGLLYYEQYF
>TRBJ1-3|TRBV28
CASTHEPGTGDTIYF
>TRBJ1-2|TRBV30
CAWRTWAYGYTF
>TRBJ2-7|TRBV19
CASTGATYEQYF
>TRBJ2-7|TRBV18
CASSPTGDYEQYF
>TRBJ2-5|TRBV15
CATSAAGVWETQYF
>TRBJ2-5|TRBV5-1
CASSGLAGAETQYF
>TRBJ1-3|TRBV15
CATSRTSGNTIYF
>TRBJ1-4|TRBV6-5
CASSFSPRNPNEKLFF
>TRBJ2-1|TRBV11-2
CASSLQAGGTSSYNEQFF
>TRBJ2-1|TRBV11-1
CASSFQGGIGNNEQFF
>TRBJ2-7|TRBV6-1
CASGRGHYEQYF
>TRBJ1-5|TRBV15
CATSRFGNQPQHF
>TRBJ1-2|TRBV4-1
CASSQVRQGPDYGYTF
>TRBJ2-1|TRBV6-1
CASSEVYGSTYNEQFF
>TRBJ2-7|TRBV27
CASRHAYEQYF
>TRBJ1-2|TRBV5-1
CASSPGTDFYGYTF
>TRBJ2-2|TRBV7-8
CASSWGGGRGTGELFF
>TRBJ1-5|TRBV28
CASSSPVRSYSNQPQHF
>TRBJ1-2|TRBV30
CAWSVHGMSVGYTF
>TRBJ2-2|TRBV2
CASSEETRGAGELFF
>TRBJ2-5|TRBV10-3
CAISDYAKETQYF
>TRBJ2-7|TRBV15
CATSSREGRDRSSEQYF
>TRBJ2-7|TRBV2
CASSGGGVGEQYF
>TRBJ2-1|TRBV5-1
CASSPSGDPQYNEQFF
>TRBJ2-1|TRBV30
CAWSVRVQLRSYNEQFF
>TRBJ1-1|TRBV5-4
CASSLDRANEAFF
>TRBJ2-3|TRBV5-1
CASSFGDWSTDTQYF
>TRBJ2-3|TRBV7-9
CASSPGEGQGRDTQYF
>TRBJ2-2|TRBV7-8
CASSLAPRGANTGELFF
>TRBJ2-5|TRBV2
CASRAASGKLEETQYF
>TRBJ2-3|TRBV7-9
CASSSVTSGASTDTQYF
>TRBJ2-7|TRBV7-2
CASSLSSHEYEQYF
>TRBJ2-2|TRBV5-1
CASSFTSGRAGRELFF
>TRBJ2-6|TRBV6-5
CASSYARTDGANVLTF
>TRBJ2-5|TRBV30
CAWSVPPGVMETQYF
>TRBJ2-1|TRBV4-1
CASSQSGRTSGTEQFF
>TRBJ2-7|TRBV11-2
CASSLVSGRTYEQYF
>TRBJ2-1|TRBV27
CASSLLLAGGSDNEQFF
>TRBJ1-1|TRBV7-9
CASRQGKGTEAFF
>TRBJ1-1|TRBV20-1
CSAMTETEAFF
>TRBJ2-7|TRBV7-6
CASSLGGRSYEQYF
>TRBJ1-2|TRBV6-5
CASSLRGVYGYTF
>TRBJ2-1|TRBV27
CASGTGGAGEQFF
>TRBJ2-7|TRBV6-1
CASEGGRAYEQYF
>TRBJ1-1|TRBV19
CASVGDREHLNTEAFF
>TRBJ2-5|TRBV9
CASSGVGLAGLLNPQETQYF
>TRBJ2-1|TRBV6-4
CASSGAWSYNEQFF
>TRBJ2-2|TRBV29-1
CSASQGSDAGELFF
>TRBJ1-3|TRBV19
CASARTVSGNTIYF
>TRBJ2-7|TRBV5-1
CASRLTGSSYEQYF